This TCR beta chain appears in the sequencing data of a study of blood T cell repertoires in COVID-19. The wider study: From T cells, B-cell-depleted T cells, or PBMCs came the material, which was cDNA or gDNA.

Source study methods: Estimated nucleated cell counts came from reference gene primer amplification. Here immunoSEQ multiplex PCR was the method, and the copy in TCRdb shows in-frame clones only, minus some. V and J calls plus clone size are reproduced from that table; the DNA served to infer D and trimming. The sample carries about 280,000 clones, 75% to 85% recorded once. Notes on this clone: The same CDR3 is also encoded by other DNA sequences in this sample.

Source material: peripheral blood. The clonotype originates from a man aged 45-60 years with active or convalescent COVID-19.

CDR3 loop: CASSSQGAGGYTF. CDR3 coding DNA: TGTGCCAGCAGTTCACAGGGGGCCGGAGGCTACACCTTC. The chain employs TRBV12-3 or TRBV12-4 and TRBJ1-2; 9 bases align to TRBD1. The V segment lost 4 bases and the J segment 8 bases; nucleotides outside the gene matches: 5. The length of the CDR3 is 13 residues.